These T cell receptor beta chains were read from a single sample in a study of tumor-infiltrating lymphocytes in primary liver carcinoma. TCRdb redid the calling of the multiplex PCR reads with MiXCR, one entry per CDR3 protein. In the table there are about 320,000 distinct CDR3 sequences, roughly 60% of which are singletons. Sequences were obtained from peripheral blood. These receptors were taken from a young woman with primary liver carcinoma and hepatitis B virus infection. Both conserved end residues are trimmed from each CDR3. Clone size appears in some rows only: once, few, many, or a class for an expanded clone.

CDR3 protein: AWTPGGFTGELF
V gene: TRBV30
clone size: NA

CDR3 protein: ASRLGRIQETQY
V gene: TRBV14
clone size: NA

CDR3 protein: DSRNRQSSYNSPLH
V gene: TRBV6-5
clone size: NA

CDR3 protein: ASSQVATSSPGELF
V gene: TRBV5-4
clone size: NA

CDR3 protein: ASSQDYRPHNGQF
V gene: TRBV4-3
clone size: NA

CDR3 protein: VSSSSGQPYEQY
V gene: TRBV6-5
clone size: NA

CDR3 protein: ASSSQIYEQY
V gene: TRBV2
clone size: NA

CDR3 protein: ASSFTRGGTYNEQF
V gene: TRBV11-2
clone size: NA

CDR3 protein: ASSLGTGAGPGANVLT
V gene: TRBV5-6
clone size: NA

CDR3 protein: ASSSLLAGDTGTDTQY
V gene: TRBV12-3/TRBV12-4
clone size: few

CDR3 protein: ASSRGTIAGDSYEQY
V gene: TRBV5-4
clone size: NA

CDR3 protein: ASSLMYHSNQPQH
V gene: TRBV6-1
clone size: NA

CDR3 protein: ASSHGKLLDEAF
V gene: TRBV6-5
clone size: NA

CDR3 protein: ASSYSLGLAGEQY
V gene: TRBV6-2/TRBV6-3
clone size: few

CDR3 protein: ASSSFSGQLGGYGYT
V gene: TRBV5-6
clone size: NA

CDR3 protein: AWSTDGSYNEQF
V gene: TRBV30
clone size: NA

CDR3 protein: ASIQAGQTIRQETQY
V gene: TRBV5-5
clone size: NA

CDR3 protein: SVGIRAEQF
V gene: TRBV29-1
clone size: many

CDR3 protein: ASSYHNYQGANEKLV
V gene: TRBV6-6
clone size: NA

CDR3 protein: SVEVLVKSGYT
V gene: TRBV29-1
clone size: NA

CDR3 protein: TNSYKDRSSYEQY
V gene: TRBV6-5
clone size: NA

CDR3 protein: ASSQVLAGVSPVDTDTQH
V gene: TRBV4-2
clone size: NA

CDR3 protein: ASNLVFRAGLIEQY
V gene: TRBV11-2
clone size: NA

CDR3 protein: ANSFYGSTETHEQY
V gene: TRBV11-2
clone size: NA

CDR3 protein: ASSFPTSGSNEQY
V gene: TRBV11-2
clone size: many

CDR3 protein: ASNSGANTEAF
V gene: TRBV6-5
clone size: NA

CDR3 protein: ASSQGTADTQY
V gene: TRBV12-3/TRBV12-4
clone size: NA

CDR3 protein: ASSSKRVWEQF
V gene: TRBV13
clone size: NA

CDR3 protein: ANGRMTEQF
V gene: TRBV6-2/TRBV6-3
clone size: NA

CDR3 protein: ASSGTSGTSEQY
V gene: TRBV5-1
clone size: NA

CDR3 protein: ANSLRVTDTQY
V gene: TRBV12-3/TRBV12-4
clone size: NA

CDR3 protein: ASSHRNRCYEQY
V gene: TRBV16
clone size: NA

CDR3 protein: ASSQDRRETQY
V gene: TRBV23-1
clone size: NA

CDR3 protein: ASRAVGWETQY
V gene: TRBV11-3
clone size: NA

CDR3 protein: ASSLQGIVTYEQY
V gene: TRBV5-4
clone size: NA

CDR3 protein: ASSLALAGDYDEQF
V gene: TRBV12-3/TRBV12-4
clone size: many

CDR3 protein: RVEGGGPGNEQF
V gene: TRBV29-1
clone size: once